Sequencing of this TCR beta chain was carried out in a study of cytomegalovirus exposure and HLA in healthy donors (dated by TCRdb to 2016 to 2017). About the investigation overall: In an earlier analysis of roughly 500 of the donors, approximately 300 Gb of sequence data and approximately 120 million unique TCR beta sequences from about 180 million T cells were reported. An early release covering approximately 600 HLA-typed donors comprised 250 to 350 gigabases of sequencing data and around 80 million unique TCR sequences. Among several hundred genotyped donors of the cohort, an average of around 250,000 unique TCR beta nucleotide sequences was sequenced per donor, of which approximately 19% were non-productive. The number of typed donors differed by locus: 629-630 for A, B, C, DRB1 and DQB1; 522 for DQA1; over 600 for DPA1; and around 490 for DPB1. A later analysis re-analyzed previously published TCR beta repertoires from approximately 670 donors and added high-resolution HLA genotyping to study TCR occurrence patterns. The T cell repertoires of 550 to 850 subjects were profiled by immunosequencing and related to cytomegalovirus serostatus. Every discovery cohort repertoire had been produced on one sequencing platform. Class I and class II HLA loci were covered by the typing at four-digit resolution. In the later analysis, no new phenotypic data were used to find candidate immune exposures; instead, reliance was placed on TCR beta sequences and their occurrence across donors. Four or five DR-DQ haplotypes were treated as single units for association and clustering because of strong linkage in the cohort. The study was designed to test whether signatures of past pathogen exposure could be identified by cataloging public T cell receptors. Along with the roughly 700-subject first cohort, a separate validation cohort of over a hundred different subjects was used. An earlier analysis of about 620 of the donors applied high-throughput TCR beta sequencing to assess whether each TCR beta V gene segment acted as functional or pseudogenic. The genetic ancestry cluster associated with self-reported Caucasian donors included about four fifths of the approximately 430 genotyped donors. High-throughput TCR immunosequencing, statistical association of individual TCRs with disease status, and machine learning were combined to predict cytomegalovirus infection status. Genome-wide SNP genotypes for about 65% of the roughly 670 donors were used in a later genetic analysis, which treated that subset as a discovery cohort. Donor age, sex, ethnicity and CMV serostatus were compiled together with the repertoire data. The paper as a whole reports these results and caveats: A cluster of highly shared sequence variants was judged likely to be a technical artifact of the sequencing pipeline. The study listed 150 to 200 TCR beta chains as associated with cytomegalovirus. Cytomegalovirus status was reported to be diagnosed by the classifier with high specificity and sensitivity in both the original and validation cohorts. Linkage disequilibrium might explain the correlated functional status among segregating V segments, but an unknown experimental factor could not be excluded. In this cohort, only TCR beta chains were sequenced, and detectable features were limited by the absence of alpha or paired-chain data. Some IMGT-functional V segments, including TRBV6-2 and TRBV6-3, could not be told apart with the 87-base-pair reads, so those segments were excluded. Because some donors lacked HLA typing at each locus, the association tests relied only on the typed subset. According to a later genetic analysis, donors in an Asian-associated ancestry cluster had fewer N-insertions in productive TCRs than the approximately 690-donor mean. The earlier analysis of almost 600 of the donors excluded some 15 rarely observed V segments, including chromosome 9 orphons, because counts were too low. According to the authors, the approach could potentially be generalized to other disease states and immunological phenotypes. A later analysis associated 16,951 TCR beta sequences with specific HLA alleles at a false discovery rate of 0.05. When HLA alleles, especially DR and DQ, strongly co-occurred, attributing TCR associations to individual alleles was difficult. A later analysis reported that several top co-occurrence clusters appeared linked to parvovirus B19, influenza, CMV and Epstein-Barr virus. A few of the identified cytomegalovirus-associated TCR beta chains were confirmed in vitro to be specific for cytomegalovirus antigens. Presence/absence analyses assumed roughly uniform sequencing depth across donors, an assumption that may not hold. V-gene and J-gene trimming of TCR beta chains was associated with a missense DCLRE1C variant in a later genetic analysis, and the association was replicated in an independent cohort. Across donors, most TCR sequences were observed very rarely, whereas some public TCRs were present in many individuals. A later analysis found that HLA-associated TCR beta chains were more clonally expanded and had lower generation probabilities than equally common non-associated chains. A further reported finding was that TCR beta sequences accurately predicted the HLA-A and HLA-B alleles for most subjects in the first cohort. According to a later analysis, most CMV-associated TCR beta chains appeared to be HLA-restricted, and the HLA associations seemed to be driven largely by CMV exposure. In a later analysis, TCR association rates were found to vary across HLA loci, with the most associated TCRs seen for DRB1 alleles and the fewest for HLA-C alleles. Immune exposure information for the cohort was limited to CMV serostatus. In an earlier analysis of more than 450 of the donors, most TCR beta V segments were observed in productive rearrangements about 87% or about 30% of the time, broadly matching IMGT annotations.

Libraries were built with the immunoSEQ multiplex PCR assay. The multiplex PCR relied on a mix of 60 forward primers for TCR Vbeta segments and 13 reverse primers for TCR Jbeta segments. The CDR3 region of rearranged TCR beta genes was amplified from genomic DNA with a multiplex PCR assay. The Illumina HiSeq System was used to sequence the amplified TCR beta libraries as 87-base-pair reads. Processing in the source paper ran as follows. In a later analysis, tens of millions of unique TCR beta chains were counted across the roughly 670 repertoires, and roughly 11 million of these chains were shared by at least two donors. Raw reads were error-corrected and collapsed into unique sequences with a nearest-neighbor algorithm that merged closely related sequences to remove PCR and sequencing errors. V, D and J gene segments were assigned by aligning CDR3 sequences to IMGT reference sequences. Each retained sequence needed at least a six-nucleotide match to both a V gene segment and a J gene segment. A rearrangement counted as productive if the CDR3 had no stop codons and remained in frame with V and J, and every other rearrangement counted as non-productive. Following IMGT convention, CDR3 was defined as the stretch from the second conserved V-encoded cysteine up to the conserved J-encoded phenylalanine. The earlier analysis of about 560 of the donors excluded any sequence lacking an unambiguous match to a single V gene segment. An earlier analysis of almost 600 of the donors classified V segments as functional when productive rearrangements were above 56.7% and as segregating when the standard deviation between donors was above 5%. A statistical classification framework was built for diagnosing cytomegalovirus status from the catalog of TCR beta chain sequences. In a later analysis, TCR nucleotide sequences were compared against IMGT/GENE-DB human TR gene sequences so that V and J genes could be assigned. In a later analysis, CDR3 sequences and most-parsimonious VDJ recombination scenarios were assigned using the TCRdist pipeline. A later analysis defined each TCR beta chain by its CDR3 amino acid sequence plus V-gene family, and excluded reads lacking a unique V-gene family. In a later analysis, around 600 highly shared, low-generation-probability nucleotide sequences were removed to address suspected cross-contamination and a sequencing artifact. In a later analysis, a clonal expansion index was calculated for each public chain from normalized within-repertoire ranks of inferred template counts. Generation probabilities in a later analysis came from a VDJ recombination model fitted to out-of-frame rearrangements, and those results were checked against IGoR. In a later analysis, TCR-TCR, TCR-HLA and TCR-CMV co-occurrence was scored with hypergeometric tests, and a repertoire-size bias correction was applied to TCR pairs. In a later analysis, false discovery rates were estimated by permuting HLA or CMV assignments 20 times. In a later analysis, co-occurring TCRs were grouped with DBSCAN, and TCRdist sequence similarity was added when clustering was performed within HLA-allele-positive subsets. For co-occurrence clustering, repertoires with fewer than 30,000 or more than 120,000 public chains were excluded, along with several repertoires with anomalous nucleotide sharing. This immuneACCESS table, as held by TCRdb, lists in-frame sequences with V and J called but not all clones. Of the missing ones, under half trace to an unresolved V gene in checked studies; the others have no known cause. V, J and clone size reflect that table, while D and trimming were determined from the DNA. Here the sample has approximately 140,000 clones; approximately 80% occur a single time. The leading ten clones occupy roughly 1.2% of the sample.

A note on this clone: The specificity of this receptor is unknown. Base qualities are missing; no much larger clone stands one base away.

The cohort consisted of more than 650 healthy bone marrow donors. Cohort members were all nominally healthy when sampled, although unrecorded immune exposures were likely present. The donor tested CMV seropositive, placing the donor among the approximately 310 seropositive members of the cohort. A peripheral blood sample was collected from each donor, and TCR beta sequencing was performed on peripheral blood mononuclear cells. The Qiagen DNeasy Blood Extraction Kit was used to extract genomic DNA from the blood cell samples. Relative to germline, V is missing 3 bases and J is missing 10 bases, with 16 bases of the junction outside any gene match. Its CDR3 holds 17 amino acids, cysteine through phenylalanine. Kept here is only the CDR3 DNA, which spans 51 bases and is read in frame from base 1. CDR1 and CDR2 are read off the germline V gene (reference sequence) as MNHEY and SMNVEV.

The chain couples TRBV27 to TRBJ1-1; 11 junctional bases match TRBD1. The sequencing sample was made of PBMCs. The receptor was isolated from a male donor in good health and CMV-seropositive. The CDR3 has the sequence CASSFGYGTGGSSGAFF. At the DNA level, the sequence is TGTGCCAGCAGTTTCGGGTACGGGACAGGGGGTAGTTCAGGAGCTTTCTTT.